The 18 T cell receptor beta chains given below trace back to one sample, sequenced in a study of neurological immune-mediated disorders. TCRdb fed the 5' RACE reads into MiXCR, producing one record per CDR3 protein. This sample yields around 69,000 distinct CDR3 sequences, of which about 10% are seen a single time; approximately 9.5% belongs to the top ten. Stated time point: longitudinal time-point 1 (baseline). Input material: PBMCs. The receptor set was obtained from a man under 40 in good health.

This clonotype was counted many times. The rearrangement links TRBV28 to TRBJ2-5, with 8 bases identical to TRBD2. Germline V CDR1 and CDR2: MDHEN, SYDVKM. The CDR3 spans 15 residues. V was clipped by 7 bases and J by 2 bases; unmatched bases: 9. The CDR3 nucleotides read TGTGCCAGCACCCCCATTAGCGGGAAACAAGAGACCCAGTACTTC. This translates into CASTPISGKQETQYF. The variable domain in full, completed from reference TRBV28 and TRBJ2-5, reads DVKVTQSSRYLVKRTGEKVFLECVQDMDHENMFWYRQDPGLGLRLIYFSYDVKMKEKGDIPEGYSVSREKKERFSLILESASTNQTSMYLCASTPISGKQETQYFGPGTRLLVL.

In its sample, this clonotype was seen many times. This chain uses TRBV20-1 with TRBJ2-5; no reliable D call. From germline, CDR1 is DFQATT and CDR2 SNEGSKA (reference sequence). Trimming removed 0 bases at V and 3 bases at J, with 14 bases between. There are 15 residues in the CDR3. CDR3 nucleotides: TGCAGTGCTAGAGATCCACTCCGGAGAAAAGAGACCCAGTACTTC. It encodes CSARDPLRRKETQYF.

Many counts were recorded for this clonotype. The CDR3 is CASVLVGGANEQFF. The CDR3 DNA sequence: TGTGCCAGCGTGTTGGTCGGGGGGGCGAATGAGCAGTTCTTC. The rearrangement joins TRBV28 to TRBJ2-1; 8 bases are shared with TRBD2. The V segment lost 8 bases and the J segment 7 bases; nucleotides outside the gene matches: 10. This CDR3 spans 14 amino acids. Germline V gives CDR1 MDHEN, CDR2 SYDVKM.

This clonotype was seen repeatedly, ten times or more. The chain recombines TRBV10-2 with TRBJ1-5; a weak D match, TRBD1 (6 bases). Trimming pared 6 bases from V and 4 bases from J, leaving 13 bases between. This CDR3 has 14 residues. CDR1 is WSHSY, CDR2 SAAADI, per germline. The CDR3 protein is CASRLGGPNQPQHF. The CDR3 DNA reads as TGCGCCAGCAGACTCGGGGGGCCGAATCAGCCCCAGCATTTT.

This clonotype has at least ten counts. This sequence joins TRBV11-2 and TRBJ1-1; D may be TRBD1 (6 bases). V gave up 4 bases and J gave up 1 base, with 10 bases separating them. Germline loops: CDR1 SGHAT, CDR2 FQNNGV. The CDR3 has 14 residues. This CDR3 reads CASSSTGTNTEAFF. The CDR3 bases are TGTGCCAGCAGCTCCACAGGGACGAACACTGAAGCTTTCTTT. The variable domain in full, with the rest retrieved from reference TRBV11-2 and TRBJ1-1, is EAGVAQSPRYKIIEKRQSVAFWCNPISGHATLYWYQQILGQGPKLLIQFQNNGVVDDSQLPKDRFSAERLKGVDSTLKIQPAKLEDSAVYLCASSSTGTNTEAFFGQGTRLTVV.

This clonotype was counted many times. V and J are TRBV10-2 and TRBJ1-1; possible D gene TRBD1, 6 bases. Deletions cut 5 bases from V and 4 bases from J, with 14 bases between. This CDR3 has 14 residues. Germline CDR1 reads WSHSY; CDR2 reads SAAADI. The CDR3 reads CASSRSGASTEAFF. Here the CDR3 DNA reads TGCGCCAGCAGTCGTTCAGGGGCGAGCACTGAAGCTTTCTTT.

There are a few counts of this clonotype. This chain connects TRBV5-1 to TRBJ2-3; 9 nucleotides align to TRBD2. Germline CDR1 reads SGHRS; CDR2 reads YFSETQ. This CDR3 has 16 amino acids. Losses at the gene ends were 0 bases for V and 4 bases for J; bases not matched to a gene: 6. The DNA of the CDR3 is TGCGCCAGCAGCTTGGCCGGCGCGGGAGGGGCAGATACGCAGTATTTT. Amino acids: CASSLAGAGGADTQYF.

This clonotype has a count of ten or more. V gene TRBV7-2 combines with J gene TRBJ2-2; 7 bases are shared with TRBD1. The germline CDR1 and CDR2 sequences are SGHTA and FQGNSA. The CDR3 totals 16 residues. Trimming cost V 5 bases and J 0 bases; bases outside gene matches: 6. The chain's CDR3 is CASSTGTAANTGELFF. The CDR3, as DNA: TGTGCCAGCAGCACCGGGACAGCCGCGAACACCGGGGAGCTGTTTTTT.

This clonotype was found many times. V gene TRBV10-3 combines with J gene TRBJ1-5, with D perhaps matching TRBD1 (5 bases). V was cut by 1 base and J by 7 bases, with 11 bases left in between. Germline V gene sequence: CDR1 ENHRY, CDR2 SYGVKD. This CDR3 has 14 residues. The CDR3 region has the DNA TGTGCCATCAGTGAGTTCGGGGCGGGGCAGCCCCAGCATTTT. Amino acid sequence: CAISEFGAGQPQHF.

This clonotype was observed a few times. The chain combines TRBV7-2 with TRBJ2-3; D is unclear. Germline V gives CDR1 SGHTA, CDR2 FQGNSA. The ends were cut back, 4 bases at V and 5 bases at J, with 7 bases in the middle. This CDR3 is 12 amino acids long. The CDR3 coding sequence is TGTGCCAGCAGCTCGAACTTAGATACGCAGTATTTT. It encodes CASSSNLDTQYF. Combining the CDR3 with reference TRBV7-2 and TRBJ2-3 gives the whole variable domain GAGVSQSPSNKVTEKGKDVELRCDPISGHTALYWYRQSLGQGLEFLIYFQGNSAPDKSGLPSDRFSAERTGGSVSTLTIQRTQQEDSAVYLCASSSNLDTQYFGPGTRLTVL.

The chain links TRBV20-1 to TRBJ2-7, with unresolved D. Germline assignment: CDR1 DFQATT and CDR2 SNEGSKA (reference sequence). The ends were cut back, 6 bases at V and 1 base at J, with 25 bases in the middle. The CDR3 contains 17 residues. The CDR3 nucleotides read TGCAGTGCCGCCAGGACGGCGGCCCCCCACCTTTCCTACGAGCAGTACTTC. Its protein product is CSAARTAAPHLSYEQYF.

This chain uses TRBV20-1 with TRBJ2-1, with a tentative D call TRBD2 (5 bases). Looked up from germline, CDR1 is DFQATT and CDR2 is SNEGSKA (reference sequence). The V and J ends lost 1 base and 2 bases respectively, with 12 bases between them. This CDR3 spans 15 amino acids. CDR3 region: CSARGVGAPYNEQFF. The CDR3, as DNA: TGCAGTGCTAGAGGGGTGGGAGCCCCCTACAATGAGCAGTTCTTC.

V gene TRBV7-9 combines with J gene TRBJ2-7, with 7 bases aligning to TRBD1. CDR1 and CDR2 from the germline V gene are SEHNR and FQNEAQ (reference sequence). After removal of 8 bases from V and 2 bases from J, the junction contained 15 bases not matched to a gene. This CDR3 region has 16 residues. The CDR3 region is CASLEQTGKRPYEQYF. The DNA for the CDR3 is TGTGCCAGCCTTGAACAGACAGGGAAAAGGCCCTACGAGCAGTACTTC.

This clonotype was observed many times. The rearrangement uses TRBV6-4 and TRBJ2-3; no clear D gene. Between the trimmed V and J ends, which lost 4 bases and 2 bases, there was a span of 10 bases. The CDR3 is 14 residues long. The germline V gene has CDR1 MRHNA and CDR2 SNTAGT. The CDR3 spells CASSAGIATDTQYF. CDR3 nucleotides: TGTGCCAGCAGTGCCGGCATAGCCACAGATACGCAGTATTTT.

In this sample, this clonotype turned up many times. The rearrangement links TRBV28 to TRBJ2-7; D tentatively reads TRBD1 or TRBD2 (6 bases each). This CDR3 region has 17 residues. Trimming left V 5 bases short and J 3 bases short, with 23 bases between. Germline V gene lookup returns CDR1 MDHEN and CDR2 SYDVKM. The CDR3 DNA sequence: TGTGCCAGCAGTAAGGTCGGGGGCAGAAGAAACCTCTACGAGCAGTACTTC. The encoded protein is CASSKVGGRRNLYEQYF.

This clonotype was observed many times. The J gene is TRBJ2-3, the V gene TRBV6-1; 8 bases match TRBD1. This CDR3 contains 15 residues. The trim removed 1 base at V and 4 bases at J, leaving 4 bases unmatched. Germline CDR1 reads MNHNS; CDR2 reads SASEGT. The CDR3 loop is CASSEGAGGADTQYF. In nucleotides, the CDR3 is TGTGCCAGCAGTGAAGGGGCAGGGGGCGCAGATACGCAGTATTTT.

This clonotype was counted at least ten times. This chain uses TRBV14 with TRBJ1-1; D remains unclear. CDR1 and CDR2 from the germline V gene are SGHDN and FVKESK. Trimming took 4 bases from V and 2 from J, leaving 8 bases between them. CDR3 length equals 13 residues. The CDR3 DNA reads as TGTGCCAGCAGCCTTACCCTTAACACTGAAGCTTTCTTT. Residues: CASSLTLNTEAFF.

This clonotype was seen at least ten times. V is TRBV7-8 and J is TRBJ2-3; D uncertain. The CDR3 contains 12 residues. V shed 2 bases and J shed 2 bases, with 2 bases lying between them. The V gene's germline CDR1 is SGHVS and CDR2 FQNEAQ. DNA of the CDR3: TGTGCCAGCAGCTTACACACAGATACGCAGTATTTT. It yields the protein CASSLHTDTQYF.